These T cell receptor beta chains were read from a single sample in a study of regulatory T cells in long-lasting Graves disease. TCRdb re-analysed the multiplex PCR reads in MiXCR, keeping a single row per CDR3 protein. This sample has some 340,000 distinct CDR3 sequences, with 10% to 15% found just once. The same data also contributed to another study, on T cells in Graves' hyperthyroidism and ophthalmopathy.

The input for sequencing was peripheral blood mononuclear cells (PBMCs), taken at new diagnosis, from a patient treated with antithyroid drugs. These receptors were taken from a woman between 18 and 29 years old with Graves disease. The CDR3 runs from the conserved cysteine through the conserved F or W. Each record gives: J gene, clone size, D gene, V gene, CDR3 protein. D genes are given only for firm matches. For some rows the clone size is stated as once, few or many, or as a class when expanded; others skip it.

TRBJ1-1 | many | . | TRBV18 | CASSQREPIPMNTEAFF
TRBJ1-6 | few | . | TRBV6-2/TRBV6-3 | CASSDSAYNSPLHF
TRBJ2-3 | many | . | TRBV30 | CAWSGFAGIRTDTQYF
TRBJ2-3 | . | TRBD2 | TRBV4-1 | CASSGLAAKTDTQYF
TRBJ2-1 | few | TRBD2 | TRBV3-1 | CASSLGTSGGATFF
TRBJ1-2 | . | TRBD1 | TRBV27 | CASRDRGFGYTF
TRBJ1-2 | many | . | TRBV12-3/TRBV12-4 | CASTATPVAGYGYTF
TRBJ1-2 | many | . | TRBV20-1 | CSARNDRSGYTF
TRBJ1-2 | many | . | TRBV4-3 | CASSPSASRVRYGYTF
TRBJ2-7 | few | TRBD1 | TRBV5-1 | CASSLAPGQGAGAYEQYF
TRBJ2-5 | many | TRBD2 | TRBV18 | CASSPPIGTSGISETQYF
TRBJ2-3 | many | TRBD2 | TRBV12-3/TRBV12-4 | CASKGGRGDHTDTQYF
TRBJ1-5 | many | . | TRBV5-5 | CASSAVGQGNQPQHF
TRBJ2-1 | . | TRBD2 | TRBV4-3 | CASSPRGAGGEYNEQFF
TRBJ1-2 | many | . | TRBV12-3/TRBV12-4 | CASSPQDGYGYTF
TRBJ2-4 | many | . | TRBV7-9 | CASSFDEGNNIQYF
TRBJ1-2 | many | . | TRBV9 | CASTGQDGYTF
TRBJ1-5 | many | . | TRBV20-1 | CSVVGGFANQPQHF
TRBJ2-1 | . | TRBD2 | TRBV5-1 | CASRKVILSGSHNEQFF
TRBJ2-2 | many | . | TRBV18 | CASSRDANTGELFF
TRBJ2-5 | . | TRBD2 | TRBV20-1 | CSASPGIAGSRETQYF
TRBJ2-2 | many | . | TRBV3-1 | CASSRVETGELFF
TRBJ2-1 | many | . | TRBV11-2 | CASSLDLRVSIYYNEQFF
TRBJ1-2 | many | . | TRBV12-3/TRBV12-4 | CASSLIPGPYGYTF
TRBJ2-2 | . | TRBD2 | TRBV7-9 | CASSYRTRRGEELFF
TRBJ2-1 | many | TRBD2 | TRBV20-1 | CSARAGGTYNEQFF
TRBJ1-4 | many | . | TRBV7-2 | CASSLAGRNEKLFF
TRBJ1-2 | many | . | TRBV20-1 | CSARLNYGYTF
TRBJ2-1 | many | TRBD2 | TRBV28 | CASSRGGSFYNEQFF
TRBJ2-7 | many | TRBD2 | TRBV12-3/TRBV12-4 | CASTRGGGSRSEQYF
TRBJ2-1 | few | . | TRBV9 | CASSRTGTEQFF
TRBJ2-2 | many | . | TRBV29-1 | CSSREEYTGELFF
TRBJ2-1 | many | TRBD1 | TRBV28 | CASSPDRASYNEQFF
TRBJ2-2 | many | . | TRBV28 | CASNQARGARRELFF
TRBJ1-1 | many | . | TRBV10-3 | CAIWNRGPGTEAFF
TRBJ2-7 | many | TRBD1 | TRBV2 | CASSGVWTGFNEQYF
TRBJ2-7 | many | . | TRBV7-8 | CASSLGRIYYEQYF
TRBJ1-2 | many | . | TRBV12-3/TRBV12-4 | CASSFWVEDSPYGYTF
TRBJ1-2 | few | . | TRBV20-1 | CSADVGADGYTF
TRBJ2-1 | . | . | TRBV19 | CASSTHQGSYNEQFF
TRBJ2-1 | many | TRBD1 | TRBV19 | CASSLQTGLDEQFF
TRBJ1-2 | few | . | TRBV10-3 | CAIKENYGYTF
TRBJ1-5 | . | TRBD1 | TRBV7-2 | CASSLHIQGSRYQPQHF
TRBJ2-3 | many | . | TRBV2 | CASSEFGTIGGRAQYF
TRBJ1-4 | many | TRBD1 | TRBV6-5 | CASSYLGQGARGDEKLFF
TRBJ1-6 | many | . | TRBV28 | CASRPQGIGSPLHF
TRBJ2-2 | many | . | TRBV13 | CASSLGGTTRTGELFF
TRBJ2-2 | few | TRBD2 | TRBV7-9 | CASSHPWGRAPANTGELFF
TRBJ1-4 | . | . | TRBV10-3 | CATRSQAANEKLFF
TRBJ1-1 | . | . | TRBV27 | CASIREDGEAFF
TRBJ2-1 | many | TRBD2 | TRBV20-1 | CSAGLAGGSEQFF
TRBJ2-2 | . | TRBD2 | TRBV6-5 | CASSYVAGGPSGELFF